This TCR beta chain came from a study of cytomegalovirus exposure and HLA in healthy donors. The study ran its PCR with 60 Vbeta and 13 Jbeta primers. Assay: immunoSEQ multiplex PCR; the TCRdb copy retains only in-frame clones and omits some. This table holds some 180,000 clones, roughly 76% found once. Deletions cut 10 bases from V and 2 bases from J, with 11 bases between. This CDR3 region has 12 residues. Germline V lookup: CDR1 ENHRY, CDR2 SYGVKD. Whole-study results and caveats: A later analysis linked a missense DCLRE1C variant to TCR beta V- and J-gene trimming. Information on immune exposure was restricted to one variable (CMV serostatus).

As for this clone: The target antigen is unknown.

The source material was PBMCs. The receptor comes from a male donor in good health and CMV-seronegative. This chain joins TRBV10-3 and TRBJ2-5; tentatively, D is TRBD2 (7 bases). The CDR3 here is CATRGAQETQYF. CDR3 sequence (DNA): TGTGCCACCCGGGGGGCGCAAGAGACCCAGTACTTC.